This T cell receptor beta chain appears in the sequencing data of a study of blood T cell repertoires in COVID-19. At the level of the study: There were acute and convalescent COVID-19 samples, and they came from the United States, Italy and Spain.

As processed by the authors: Amplification with reference gene primers provided the estimates of nucleated cell counts. The data were produced by immunoSEQ multiplex PCR, yet TCRdb's version contains in-frame clones alone and is incomplete. The DNA was the basis for D and trimming; V, J and clone size are from that table. In the table there are 330,000 or so clones, 75% to 90% of which are singletons. The study drew participants aged roughly 18 to 89 years from roughly 25 US areas. Participants' own reports of clinical history determined their cohort assignment. CDR3 size: 13 residues. From germline, CDR1 is SNHLY and CDR2 FYNNEI. After removal of 6 bases from V and 7 bases from J, the junction contained 4 bases not matched to a gene. This clone came up a few times.

Sequenced sample: PBMCs or T cells enriched from blood (not recorded which). The sequence was collected from a man under 40 who had recovered from COVID-19. The chain carries TRBV2 and TRBJ2-1; 9 bases line up with TRBD1. The CDR3 protein is CASRDRGMNEQFF. CDR3 sequence (DNA): TGTGCCAGCAGGGACAGGGGCATGAATGAGCAGTTCTTC.